These 24 T cell receptor beta chains came from one sample sequenced in a study of blood T cell repertoires in COVID-19. The protocol was immunoSEQ multiplex PCR, while the TCRdb copy is restricted to in-frame clones and leaves out a portion. The sample lists over 200,000 clones, about nine tenths occurring once. Sequencing was performed on peripheral blood. All receptors derive from a man aged 45-60 years with COVID-19, enrolled during active disease.

The chain employs TRBV5-6 and TRBJ1-5; a possible D gene is TRBD1 (6 bases). Per germline, CDR1 SGHDT and CDR2 YYEEEE. The CDR3 sequence is 13 residues long. Trimming removed 4 bases at V and 7 bases at J, with 12 bases between. CDR3 residues: CASSGSGEQPQHF. CDR3 DNA: TGTGCCAGCAGCGGTTCAGGGGAACAGCCCCAGCATTTT. The whole variable domain, filled in from reference TRBV5-6 and TRBJ1-5, reads DAGVTQSPTHLIKTRGQQVTLRCSPKSGHDTVSWYQQALGQGPQFIFQYYEEEERQRGNFPDRFSGHQFPNYSSELNVNALLLGDSALYLCASSGSGEQPQHFGDGTRLSIL.

V and J are TRBV30 and TRBJ1-1; D gene uncertain. Germline CDR1 GTSNPN, CDR2 SVGIG (reference sequence). V lost 2 bases, J lost 0 bases, and 10 bases lay in between. The CDR3 runs 14 residues. The CDR3 loop is CAWSQWRVNTEAFF. The CDR3 nucleotides are TGTGCCTGGAGTCAGTGGAGGGTGAACACTGAAGCTTTCTTT.

V is TRBV2 and J is TRBJ1-3; 7 nucleotides match TRBD1. The V segment lost 5 bases and the J segment 4 bases; nucleotides outside the gene matches: 5. The CDR3 contains 14 residues. Germline values: CDR1 SNHLY, CDR2 FYNNEI. CDR3 in DNA: TGTGCCAGCAGTAAAGACAGGGCCGGAAACACCATATATTTT. This encodes CASSKDRAGNTIYF.

This rearrangement joins TRBV12-5 to TRBJ2-2; 7 nucleotides match TRBD1. CDR3 length: 14 amino acids. V trimming: 5 bases; J trimming: 4 bases; junction bases outside the gene matches: 4. The germline V gene has CDR1 LGHNT and CDR2 FRNRAP. The CDR3 loop reads CASGTAGGTGELFF. In DNA form, the CDR3 reads TGTGCTAGTGGTACCGCAGGGGGCACCGGGGAGCTGTTTTTT. The full variable domain, completed using reference TRBV12-5 and TRBJ2-2, is DARVTQTPRHKVTEMGQEVTMRCQPILGHNTVFWYRQTMMQGLELLAYFRNRAPLDDSGMPKDRFSAEMPDATLATLKIQPSEPRDSAVYFCASGTAGGTGELFFGEGSRLTVL.

V is TRBV19 and J is TRBJ2-2, with 8 bases aligning to TRBD2. The CDR3 is 16 residues long. Germline V gene data show CDR1 as LNHDA and CDR2 as SQIVND (reference sequence). J lost 7 bases, V lost 1 base, and 8 bases had no gene match. The CDR3 is CASSIARGGMNGELFF. The CDR3 nucleotides are TGTGCCAGTAGTATAGCCCGGGGGGGCATGAACGGGGAGCTGTTTTTT.

This chain connects TRBV6-5 to TRBJ1-2; D ambiguous. With 7 bases removed from V and 4 bases from J, the gap between germline ends came to 13 bases. Germline CDR1 reads MNHEY; CDR2 reads SVGAGI. CDR3 length equals 13 residues. Here the CDR3 DNA reads TGTGCCAGCACCCAACGAGGAGGCTATGGCTACACCTTC. This sequence encodes CASTQRGGYGYTF.

This clone has just one count. This chain links TRBV4-2 with TRBJ1-1; D unclear. V lost 2 bases to trimming and J lost 1 base, with 11 bases between them. Germline V gene lookup returns CDR1 LGHNA and CDR2 YNFKEQ. The CDR3 runs 15 residues. The CDR3 nucleotides are TGTGCCAGCAGCCAATCTTTCGGTGGGAACACTGAAGCTTTCTTT. Translating gives CASSQSFGGNTEAFF.

This clone occurred once. V gene TRBV6-6 combines with J gene TRBJ2-5; maybe TRBD2 (5 bases). The germline CDR1 and CDR2 sequences are MNHNY and SVGAGI (reference sequence). This CDR3 contains 17 residues. V shed 5 bases and J shed 5 bases, with 24 bases lying between them. This chain's CDR3 is CASSLALTSGMGETQYF. CDR3 nucleotide sequence: TGTGCCAGCAGTCTAGCCCTGACGAGCGGTATGGGGGAGACCCAGTACTTC.

The chain couples TRBV9 to TRBJ1-6; 8 bases are shared with TRBD1. The CDR3 covers 13 residues. CDR1 is SGDLS, CDR2 YYNGEE, per germline. The V segment lost 7 bases and the J segment 12 bases; nucleotides outside the gene matches: 9. The CDR3: CASGRQGNIPLHF. In DNA, the CDR3 is TGTGCCAGCGGACGACAGGGGAACATACCCCTCCACTTT.

Notes on this clone: The junction departs from germline at one end; a sequencing error may be responsible. This rearrangement joins TRBV7-9 to TRBJ2-2; the D gene is possibly TRBD2 (5 bases). CDR3 size: 13 residues. Germline V CDR1 and CDR2: SEHNR, FQNEAQ (reference sequence). The CDR3 loop reads CASNLLGRGELFF. As DNA, the CDR3 is TGTGCCAGCAACTTACTAGGGAGAGGGGAGCTGTTTTTT.

The table lists this clone with a count of one. This chain joins TRBV7-9 and TRBJ1-5, with TRBD1 identical over 8 bases. Germline V CDR1 and CDR2: SEHNR, FQNEAQ (reference sequence). CDR3 length equals 18 residues. The junction had 8 bases not matched to a gene; V was cut back by 1 base and J by 0 bases. This CDR3 reads CASSLGDPGQDSNQPQHF. DNA of the CDR3: TGTGCCAGCAGCTTAGGGGATCCGGGACAGGATAGCAATCAGCCCCAGCATTTT. Based on the CDR3 plus reference TRBV7-9 and TRBJ1-5, the full variable domain is DTGVSQNPRHKITKRGQNVTFRCDPISEHNRLYWYRQTLGQGPEFLTYFQNEAQLEKSRLLSDRFSAERPKGSFSTLEIQRTEQGDSAMYLCASSLGDPGQDSNQPQHFGDGTRLSIL.

The chain combines TRBV30 with TRBJ2-1; 11 positions match TRBD2. CDR1 and CDR2 from the germline V gene are GTSNPN and SVGIG (reference sequence). The length of the CDR3 is 15 residues. The V gene end was trimmed by 4 bases and the J gene end by 9 bases; junction bases not matched to a gene: 11. Here the CDR3 reads CAWIPLAGGPREQFF. The CDR3, as DNA: TGTGCCTGGATTCCCCTAGCGGGAGGTCCGCGTGAGCAGTTCTTC.

This sequence joins TRBV10-3 and TRBJ2-2; tentative D call: TRBD2 (5 bases). This CDR3 is 15 amino acids long. The germline CDR1 and CDR2 sequences are ENHRY and SYGVKD. The ends were cut back, 0 bases at V and 6 bases at J, with 11 bases in the middle. The CDR3 DNA reads as TGTGCCATCAGTGAGTCCGGGGATGGGGCCGGGGAGCTGTTTTTT. This translates into CAISESGDGAGELFF.

CDR3 loop: CASSPLSGLNTGELFF. The CDR3 DNA sequence: TGTGCCAGCTCACCTCTGAGCGGGTTGAACACCGGGGAGCTGTTTTTT. The rearrangement uses TRBV18 and TRBJ2-2, with D perhaps matching TRBD2 (6 bases). Trimming removed 3 bases from V and 1 base from J, with 12 bases in between. The CDR3 is made up of 16 amino acids. The germline V gene has CDR1 KGHSH and CDR2 LQKENI.

The DNA of the CDR3 is TGTGCCAGCAGTTTAAGTTTCGGCGACGGGAGTGAAAAACTGTTTTTT. Its translation is CASSLSFGDGSEKLFF. This sequence joins TRBV27 and TRBJ1-4; D is undetermined. Per the germline V gene, CDR1 is MNHEY and CDR2 is SMNVEV (reference sequence). Trimming pared 2 bases from V and 7 bases from J, leaving 17 bases between. CDR3 length: 16 amino acids.

The V and J genes are TRBV27 and TRBJ2-7, with D maybe TRBD1 (5 bases). CDR1 and CDR2 from the germline V gene are MNHEY and SMNVEV (reference sequence). This CDR3 is built from 13 residues. V lost 2 bases and J 4 bases, leaving 9 bases between the germline ends. The CDR3 region is CASSLGRAYEQYF. CDR3 sequence (DNA): TGTGCCAGCAGTTTAGGCAGGGCTTACGAGCAGTACTTC.

The chain uses TRBV10-1 and TRBJ2-3; TRBD2 matches 7 bases. Germline CDR1 reads WNHNN; CDR2 reads SYGVQD (reference sequence). V lost 11 bases and J lost 3; bases outside the gene matches: 8. The CDR3 runs to 13 residues. Written as DNA, the CDR3 is TGCGCCGCACTCGGGAGGTGGACAGATACGCAGTATTTT. It yields the protein CAALGRWTDTQYF.

V gene TRBV5-6 combines with J gene TRBJ2-1; D call uncertain. V was trimmed by 2 bases and J by 7 bases, leaving 4 bases between them. The CDR3 totals 11 residues. Germline-derived CDR1 and CDR2 are SGHDT and YYEEEE. CDR3 residues: CASSFLNEQFF. The CDR3 nucleotides read TGTGCCAGCAGCTTTCTGAATGAGCAGTTCTTC.

The gene calls are TRBV11-1 and TRBJ2-1, with 7 bases that match TRBD2. The CDR3 runs to 13 residues. CDR1 SGHAT and CDR2 FQDESV come from the germline V gene (reference sequence). After removal of 1 base from V and 10 bases from J, the junction contained 4 bases not matched to a gene. The CDR3 nucleotides are TGTGCCAGCAGCTTAGTGGTGACTAGCGAGCAGTTCTTC. Translating gives CASSLVVTSEQFF.

V is TRBV11-1 and J is TRBJ1-2; D perhaps matches TRBD1 (5 bases). This CDR3 region has 14 residues. V lost 4 bases to trimming and J lost 2 bases, with 11 bases between them. Germline loops: CDR1 SGHAT, CDR2 FQDESV (reference sequence). CDR3 residues: CASSSQAGNYGYTF. CDR3 coding DNA: TGTGCCAGCAGCTCCCAGGCAGGGAACTATGGCTACACCTTC.

V usage is TRBV2 and J usage is TRBJ1-2; a weak D match, TRBD1 (5 bases). Germline lookup yields CDR1 SNHLY and CDR2 FYNNEI. Trimming shortened V by 4 bases and J by 3 bases, and 9 bases separated the two germline ends. The length of the CDR3 is 13 residues. For the CDR3, the DNA is TGTGCCAGCAGTGTTCTGGGGCACTATGGCTACACCTTC. This sequence encodes CASSVLGHYGYTF.

The J gene is TRBJ2-5, the V gene TRBV2, with 8 nucleotides matching TRBD2. CDR1 is SNHLY and CDR2 is FYNNEI in the germline V gene. J lost 5 bases, V lost 4 bases, and 6 bases had no gene match. The CDR3 totals 14 residues. This chain's CDR3 is CASSAGGWEETQYF. CDR3 bases: TGTGCCAGCAGTGCGGGGGGGTGGGAGGAGACCCAGTACTTC.

The chain has TRBV4-1 and TRBJ1-2; the D is unclear. The V and J ends lost 1 base and 7 bases respectively, with 4 bases between them. The germline gives CDR1 MGHRA, CDR2 YSYEKL. The CDR3 totals 11 residues. CDR3: CASSQVGGYTF. DNA for the CDR3: TGCGCCAGCAGCCAAGTCGGTGGCTACACCTTC.

The chain has TRBV7-2 and TRBJ2-3; 8 bases fit TRBD2. From germline, CDR1 is SGHTA and CDR2 FQGNSA. CDR3 size: 15 residues. V shed 7 bases and J 4 bases; nucleotides not matched to a gene: 10. The DNA for the CDR3 is TGTGCCAGCACTTTGAACGGGGGGGCCTCAGATACGCAGTATTTT. Its protein product is CASTLNGGASDTQYF.